Listed below are T cell receptor beta chains from one sample, sequenced in a study of blood T cell repertoires in COVID-19. Produced via immunoSEQ multiplex PCR; TCRdb's table is partial and in-frame only. The profile shows approximately 270,000 clones, around 88% of them singletons. Sequencing used peripheral blood. The source is an elderly man with acute or convalescent COVID-19. CDR3s include the opening cysteine and the closing phenylalanine or tryptophan. Each record gives: clone size, V gene, D gene, J gene, CDR3 DNA, CDR3 protein. The D gene is left open where the match is weak. Clone size, where shown, is once, few, many, or a class for clones that have expanded.

>NA|TRBV4-1|TRBD1|TRBJ1-1
TGCGCCAGCAGCCAAGAGTTCAGGGGGGTGACTGAAGCTTTCTTT
CASSQEFRGVTEAFF
>NA|TRBV6-2/TRBV6-3|NA|TRBJ1-1
TGTGCCAGCAGCGATACAGGGTACACTGAAGCTTTCTTT
CASSDTGYTEAFF
>NA|TRBV6-6|TRBD1|TRBJ1-1
TGTGCCAGCAGTTCCCTAAACAGGGGCACTGAAGCTTTCTTT
CASSSLNRGTEAFF
>NA|TRBV18|TRBD1|TRBJ2-3
TGTGCCAGCTCACCACCAGCGACAGGGGGTCACACAGATACGCAGTATTTT
CASSPPATGGHTDTQYF
>NA|TRBV5-4|TRBD1|TRBJ2-7
TGTGCCAGCAGCTTGGTCGGACAGGGCTACGAGCAGTACTTC
CASSLVGQGYEQYF
>NA|TRBV29-1|TRBD1|TRBJ2-3
TGCAGCGCCCGGGACAGACCTAGCACAGATACGCAGTATTTT
CSARDRPSTDTQYF
>NA|TRBV29-1|TRBD1|TRBJ1-1
TGCAGCGGACTGACAGGGGACACTGAAGCTTTCTTT
CSGLTGDTEAFF
>NA|TRBV25-1|NA|TRBJ2-2
TGTGCCAGCAGTGAATACGGGGATGCGAACACCGGGGAGCTGTTTTTT
CASSEYGDANTGELFF
>NA|TRBV6-5|TRBD1|TRBJ1-3
TGTGCCAGCAGGGCGGACAGGGGGCCTGGAAACACCATATATTTT
CASRADRGPGNTIYF
>NA|TRBV2|TRBD1|TRBJ1-2
TGTGCCAGCATTTTATTCGGACAGGCCGCCTCCTATGGCTACACCTTC
CASILFGQAASYGYTF
>NA|TRBV6-2/TRBV6-3|NA|TRBJ2-7
TGTGCCAGCAGTTCCCCGGGACACTTCTACGAGCAGTACTTC
CASSSPGHFYEQYF
>NA|TRBV18|NA|TRBJ2-4
TGTGCCAGCTCACCACCGGTCGCGGGGCCCCAAAACATTCAGTACTTC
CASSPPVAGPQNIQYF
>NA|TRBV5-1|TRBD1|TRBJ2-7
TGCGCCAGCAGGTTCGGACAGGGGCAGTACTACGAGCAGTACTTC
CASRFGQGQYYEQYF
>NA|TRBV5-1|NA|TRBJ1-2
TGCGCCAGCAGCCCCGAGGTGTCCGACTATGGCTACACCTTC
CASSPEVSDYGYTF
>once|TRBV4-3|TRBD1|TRBJ2-7
TGCGCCAGCAGCCAAGCTAACAGGGGGCTCAACGAGCAGTACTTC
CASSQANRGLNEQYF
>NA|TRBV28|NA|TRBJ2-7
TGTGCCAGCAGGAACCCAGGGGTTTCCCACTACGAGCAGTACTTC
CASRNPGVSHYEQYF
>NA|TRBV10-1|TRBD1|TRBJ1-2
TGCGCCAGCAGTGAAAAGTGGGACAGCGGCTATGGCTACACCTTC
CASSEKWDSGYGYTF
>NA|TRBV6-2/TRBV6-3|NA|TRBJ2-7
TGTGCCAGCAGCTTGGGACTCCCAATCCTCAACTACGAGCAGTACTTC
CASSLGLPILNYEQYF
>NA|TRBV6-6|NA|TRBJ1-2
TGTGCCAGCAGTTACGCTAGTGGCTACACCTTC
CASSYASGYTF
>NA|TRBV4-2|NA|TRBJ1-2
TGTGCCAGCAGCCAAGATCGGGCTTACCCACAGGGAGGCTACACCTTC
CASSQDRAYPQGGYTF
>NA|TRBV7-6|TRBD2|TRBJ2-3
TGTGCCAGCAGCTTAGGGCTAGCGGGAGGAGATACGCAGTATTTT
CASSLGLAGGDTQYF
>NA|TRBV19|NA|TRBJ1-1
TGTGCCAGTACAACACCGGGACAGAACACTGAAGCTTTCTTT
CASTTPGQNTEAFF
>NA|TRBV4-1|TRBD2|TRBJ2-7
TGCGCCAGCAGCCAAGAATTCTCTAGCGGGACCTACGAGCAGTACTTC
CASSQEFSSGTYEQYF
>NA|TRBV7-3|NA|TRBJ2-2
TGTGCCAGCAGCTTTCGGCGGGGCACCGGGGAGCTGTTTTTT
CASSFRRGTGELFF
>once|TRBV16|NA|TRBJ1-5
TGTGCCAGCAGCCATTCCGGACTTAGCAATCAGCCCCAGCATTTT
CASSHSGLSNQPQHF
>NA|TRBV19|TRBD1|TRBJ1-6
TGTGCCAGTAGTATGCCCGGACAGGGGGCCGATAATTCACCCCTCCACTTT
CASSMPGQGADNSPLHF
>NA|TRBV5-1|NA|TRBJ1-2
TGCGCCAGCAGTTTTGATTGGAGAACAAACTATGGCTACACCTTC
CASSFDWRTNYGYTF
>NA|TRBV6-1|TRBD1|TRBJ2-1
TGTGCCAGCAGTGACGACAGGGGCTCCTACAATGAGCAGTTCTTC
CASSDDRGSYNEQFF
>NA|TRBV11-2|TRBD1|TRBJ1-6
TGTGCCAGCAGCCCTCGAGGGGGACAGGGTTATTCACCCCTCCACTTT
CASSPRGGQGYSPLHF
>few|TRBV19|NA|TRBJ1-1
TGTGCCAGTAGTCTTGGGCAGACCACTGAAGCTTTCTTT
CASSLGQTTEAFF
>NA|TRBV6-2/TRBV6-3|TRBD2|TRBJ2-7
TGTGCCAGCAGTTCCCCGGGACTAGCGTCCTACGAGCAGTACTTC
CASSSPGLASYEQYF
>NA|TRBV7-2|TRBD2|TRBJ2-2
TGTGCCAGCAGGCGGACTAGCCGTCAAGACGGCGGGGAGCTGTTTTTT
CASRRTSRQDGGELFF